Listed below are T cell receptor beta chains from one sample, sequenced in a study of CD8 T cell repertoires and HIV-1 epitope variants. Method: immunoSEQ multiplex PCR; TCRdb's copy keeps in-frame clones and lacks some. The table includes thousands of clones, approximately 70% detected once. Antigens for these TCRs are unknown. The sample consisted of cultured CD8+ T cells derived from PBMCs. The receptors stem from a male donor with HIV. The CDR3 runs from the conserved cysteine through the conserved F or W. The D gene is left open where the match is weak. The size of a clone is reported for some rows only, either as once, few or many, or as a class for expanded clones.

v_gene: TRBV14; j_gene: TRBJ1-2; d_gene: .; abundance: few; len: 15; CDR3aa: CASSLVTAPRDGYTF; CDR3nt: TGTGCCAGCAGCCTAGTAACAGCGCCAAGGGATGGCTACACCTTC
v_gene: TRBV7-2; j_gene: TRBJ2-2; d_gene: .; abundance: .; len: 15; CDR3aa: CASTPWGAQDGELFF; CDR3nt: TGTGCCAGCACTCCTTGGGGGGCGCAAGACGGGGAGCTGTTTTTT
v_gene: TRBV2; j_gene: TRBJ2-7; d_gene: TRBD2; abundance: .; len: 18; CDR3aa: CASRSQLAGLIPNYEQYF; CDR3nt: TGTGCCAGCAGGAGCCAACTAGCGGGCCTCATCCCTAACTACGAGCAGTACTTC
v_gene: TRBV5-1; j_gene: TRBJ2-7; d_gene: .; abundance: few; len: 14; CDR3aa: CASSLYGGSYEQYF; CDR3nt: TGCGCCAGCAGCTTGTACGGGGGCTCCTACGAGCAGTACTTC
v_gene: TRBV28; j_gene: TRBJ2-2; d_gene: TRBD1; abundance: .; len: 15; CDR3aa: CASTPWDRGTGELFF; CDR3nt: TGTGCCAGCACCCCCTGGGACAGGGGAACCGGGGAGCTGTTTTTT
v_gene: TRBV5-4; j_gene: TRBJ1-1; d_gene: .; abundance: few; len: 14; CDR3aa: CASSLYKGDTEAFF; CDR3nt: TGTGCCAGCAGCTTGTACAAGGGAGACACTGAAGCTTTCTTT
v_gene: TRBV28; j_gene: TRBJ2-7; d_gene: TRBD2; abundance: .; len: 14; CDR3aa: CASREAGGGYEQYF; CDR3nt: TGTGCCAGCAGGGAAGCGGGGGGCGGCTACGAGCAGTACTTC
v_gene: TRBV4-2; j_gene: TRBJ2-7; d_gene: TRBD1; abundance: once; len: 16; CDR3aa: CASSQDGDRGINEQYF; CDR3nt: TGTGCCAGCAGCCAAGACGGGGACAGGGGGATCAACGAGCAGTACTTC
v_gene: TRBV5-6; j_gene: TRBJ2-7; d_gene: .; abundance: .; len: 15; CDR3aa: CASSSQSPSSYEQYF; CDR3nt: TGTGCCAGCAGTTCACAGAGCCCCAGCTCCTACGAGCAGTACTTC
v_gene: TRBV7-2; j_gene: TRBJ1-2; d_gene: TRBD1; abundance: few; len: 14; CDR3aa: CASSLGQGIYGYTF; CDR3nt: TGTGCCAGCAGCTTAGGACAGGGGATCTATGGCTACACCTTC
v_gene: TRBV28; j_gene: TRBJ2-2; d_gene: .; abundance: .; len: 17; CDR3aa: CASSHLKGDVNTGELFF; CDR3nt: TGTGCCAGCAGCCATCTTAAGGGGGATGTGAACACCGGGGAGCTGTTTTTT
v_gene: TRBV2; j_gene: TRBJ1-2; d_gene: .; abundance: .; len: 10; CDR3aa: CASETVGYTF; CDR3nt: TGTGCCAGCGAAACAGTGGGCTACACCTTC
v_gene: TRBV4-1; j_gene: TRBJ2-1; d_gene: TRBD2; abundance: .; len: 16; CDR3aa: CASSQDRLAGGNEQFF; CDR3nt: TGCGCCAGCAGCCAAGATAGACTAGCGGGGGGAAATGAGCAGTTCTTC
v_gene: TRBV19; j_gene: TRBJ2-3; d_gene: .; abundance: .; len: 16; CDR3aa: CATRLGQSLSTDTQYF; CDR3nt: TGTGCCACCAGACTTGGACAGTCCCTTAGCACAGATACGCAGTATTTT
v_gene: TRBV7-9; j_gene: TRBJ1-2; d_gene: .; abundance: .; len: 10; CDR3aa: CASSEYGYTF; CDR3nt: TGTGCCAGCAGCGAATATGGCTACACCTTC
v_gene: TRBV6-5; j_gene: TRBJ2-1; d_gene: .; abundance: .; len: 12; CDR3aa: CASSYTGNEQFF; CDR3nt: TGTGCCAGCAGTTACACGGGGAATGAGCAGTTCTTC
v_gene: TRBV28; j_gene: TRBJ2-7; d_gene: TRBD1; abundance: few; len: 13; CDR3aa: CASSFGQGYEQYF; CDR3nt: TGTGCCAGCAGTTTCGGACAGGGTTACGAGCAGTACTTC
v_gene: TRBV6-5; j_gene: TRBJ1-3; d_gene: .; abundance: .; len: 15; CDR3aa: CASRPSQGFGNTIYF; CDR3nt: TGTGCCAGCAGGCCTAGTCAGGGATTTGGAAACACCATATATTTT
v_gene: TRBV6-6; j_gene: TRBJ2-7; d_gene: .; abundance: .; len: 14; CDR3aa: CASSLGGPLDEQYF; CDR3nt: TGTGCCAGCAGTTTGGGGGGGCCTTTGGACGAGCAGTACTTC
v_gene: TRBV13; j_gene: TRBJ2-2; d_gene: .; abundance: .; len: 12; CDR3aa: CASNRGTGELFF; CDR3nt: TGTGCCAGCAATAGGGGGACCGGGGAGCTGTTTTTT
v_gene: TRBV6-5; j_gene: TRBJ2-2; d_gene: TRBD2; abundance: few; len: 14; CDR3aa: CASSAQGGTGELFF; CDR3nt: TGTGCCAGCAGTGCCCAGGGAGGGACCGGGGAGCTGTTTTTT
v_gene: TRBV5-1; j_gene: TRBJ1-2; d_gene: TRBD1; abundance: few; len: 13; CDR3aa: CASSLATGDGYTF; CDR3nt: TGCGCCAGCAGCTTGGCGACAGGGGATGGCTACACCTTC
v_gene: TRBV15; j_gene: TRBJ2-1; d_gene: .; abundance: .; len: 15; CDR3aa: CATSRDLSSYNEQFF; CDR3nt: TGTGCCACCAGCAGAGATCTGAGCTCCTACAATGAGCAGTTCTTC
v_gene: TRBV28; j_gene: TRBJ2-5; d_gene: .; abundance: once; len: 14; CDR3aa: CASSPGQLQETQYF; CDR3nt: TGTGCCAGCAGCCCAGGACAGCTTCAAGAGACCCAGTACTTC
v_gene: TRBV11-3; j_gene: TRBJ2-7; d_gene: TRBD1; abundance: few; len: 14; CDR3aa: CASSLGQYLREQYF; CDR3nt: TGTGCCAGCAGCTTGGGACAGTACCTTCGTGAGCAGTACTTC
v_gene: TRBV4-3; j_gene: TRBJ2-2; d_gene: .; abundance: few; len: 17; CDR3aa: CASSQVPFRGGAGELFF; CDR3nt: TGCGCCAGCAGCCAAGTCCCCTTCCGAGGGGGAGCCGGGGAGCTGTTTTTT
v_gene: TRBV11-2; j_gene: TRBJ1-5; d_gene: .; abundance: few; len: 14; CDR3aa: CASSRDQEGQPQHF; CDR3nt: TGTGCCAGCAGCAGGGACCAGGAGGGTCAGCCCCAGCATTTT
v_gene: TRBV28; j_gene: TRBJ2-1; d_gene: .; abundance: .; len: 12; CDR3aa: CASSWEYNEQFF; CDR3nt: TGTGCCAGCAGTTGGGAATACAATGAGCAGTTCTTC
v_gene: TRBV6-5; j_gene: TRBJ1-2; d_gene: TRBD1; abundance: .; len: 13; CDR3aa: CASTTGANYGYTF; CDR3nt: TGTGCCAGCACCACAGGGGCAAACTATGGCTACACCTTC
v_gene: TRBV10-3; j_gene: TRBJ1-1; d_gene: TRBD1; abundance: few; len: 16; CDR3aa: CAIRTDREGRDTEAFF; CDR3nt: TGTGCCATCAGGACGGACAGGGAGGGTCGGGACACTGAAGCTTTCTTT
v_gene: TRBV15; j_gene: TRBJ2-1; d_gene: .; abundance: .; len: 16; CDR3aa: CATSSRLGGALVEQFF; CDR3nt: TGTGCCACCAGCAGTCGCCTCGGGGGCGCATTGGTGGAGCAGTTCTTC
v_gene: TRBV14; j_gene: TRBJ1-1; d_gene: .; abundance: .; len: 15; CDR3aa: CASSQDVRGNTEAFF; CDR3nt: TGTGCCAGCAGCCAAGATGTTCGGGGGAACACTGAAGCTTTCTTT
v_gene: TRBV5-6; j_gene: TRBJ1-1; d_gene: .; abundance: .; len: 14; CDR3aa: CASSFGTGNTEAFF; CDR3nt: TGTGCCAGCAGCTTTGGGACTGGGAACACTGAAGCTTTCTTT
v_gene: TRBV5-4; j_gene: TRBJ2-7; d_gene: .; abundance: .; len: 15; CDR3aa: CASSPLFGGSYEQYF; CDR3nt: TGTGCCAGCAGCCCGCTCTTTGGGGGGTCCTACGAGCAGTACTTC
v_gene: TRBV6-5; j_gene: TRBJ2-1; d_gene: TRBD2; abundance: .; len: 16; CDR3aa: CASSYSPSGGAREQFF; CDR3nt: TGTGCCAGCAGTTACTCTCCTAGCGGGGGGGCCCGTGAGCAGTTCTTC
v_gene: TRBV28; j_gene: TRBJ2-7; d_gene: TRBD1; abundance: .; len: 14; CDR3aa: CASSLQDRAYEQYF; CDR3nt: TGTGCCAGCAGTTTACAGGACAGGGCTTACGAGCAGTACTTC
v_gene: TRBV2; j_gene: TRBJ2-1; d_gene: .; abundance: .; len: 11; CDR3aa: CASGGYNEQFF; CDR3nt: TGTGCCAGCGGCGGCTACAATGAGCAGTTCTTC
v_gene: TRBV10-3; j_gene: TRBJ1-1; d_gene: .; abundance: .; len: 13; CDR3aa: CAITPVETTEAFF; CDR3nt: TGTGCCATCACCCCCGTCGAGACCACTGAAGCTTTCTTT
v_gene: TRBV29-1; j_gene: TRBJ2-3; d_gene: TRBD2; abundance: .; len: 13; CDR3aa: CSVTGTRSDTQYF; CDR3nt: TGCAGCGTTACCGGGACTAGATCCGATACGCAGTATTTT
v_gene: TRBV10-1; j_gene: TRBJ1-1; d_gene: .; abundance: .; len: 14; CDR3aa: CASSDGSMNTEAFF; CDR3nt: TGCGCCAGCAGTGATGGGTCTATGAACACTGAAGCTTTCTTT
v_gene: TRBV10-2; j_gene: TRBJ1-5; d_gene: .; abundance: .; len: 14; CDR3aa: CATAGPVWSKPQHF; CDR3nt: TGCGCCACCGCCGGCCCAGTTTGGAGTAAGCCCCAGCATTTT
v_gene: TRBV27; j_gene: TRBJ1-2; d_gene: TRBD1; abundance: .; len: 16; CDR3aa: CASSTDLDRTGNGYTF; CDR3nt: TGTGCCAGCAGTACTGATCTTGATAGGACAGGGAATGGCTACACCTTC
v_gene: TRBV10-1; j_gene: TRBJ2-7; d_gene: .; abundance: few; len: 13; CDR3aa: CASRRDNSYEQYF; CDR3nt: TGCGCCAGCAGAAGGGACAACTCCTACGAGCAGTACTTC
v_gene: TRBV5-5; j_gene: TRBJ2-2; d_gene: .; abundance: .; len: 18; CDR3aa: CASSLAFRGLANTGELFF; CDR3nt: TGTGCCAGCAGCTTGGCCTTCAGGGGATTGGCGAACACCGGGGAGCTGTTTTTT
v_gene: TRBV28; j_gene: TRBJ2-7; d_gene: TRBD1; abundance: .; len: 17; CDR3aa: CASSLLLVGTGEAEQHF; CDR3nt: TGTGCCAGCAGTTTATTGCTGGTAGGGACAGGGGAGGCCGAGCAGCACTTC
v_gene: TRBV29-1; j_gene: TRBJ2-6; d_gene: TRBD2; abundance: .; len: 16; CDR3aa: CSVVMGLQSRANVLTF; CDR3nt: TGCAGCGTTGTGATGGGACTACAAAGTCGGGCCAACGTCCTGACTTTC
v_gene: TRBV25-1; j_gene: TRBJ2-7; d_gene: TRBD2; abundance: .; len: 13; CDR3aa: CATGGASGYEQYF; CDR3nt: TGTGCCACCGGAGGCGCTAGCGGTTACGAGCAGTACTTC
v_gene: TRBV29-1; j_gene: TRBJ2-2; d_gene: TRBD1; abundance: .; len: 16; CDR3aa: CSVEATQGWGTGELFF; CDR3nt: TGCAGCGTTGAAGCGACACAGGGGTGGGGGACCGGGGAGCTGTTTTTT
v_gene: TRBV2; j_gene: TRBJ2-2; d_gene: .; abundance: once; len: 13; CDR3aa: CASSDTRTGELFF; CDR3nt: TGTGCCAGCAGTGATACCCGAACCGGGGAGCTGTTTTTT
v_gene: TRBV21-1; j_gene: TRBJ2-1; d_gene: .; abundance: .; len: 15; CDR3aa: CASSKEGDGDNEQFF; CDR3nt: TGTGCCAGCAGCAAAGAAGGGGACGGTGACAATGAGCAGTTCTTC
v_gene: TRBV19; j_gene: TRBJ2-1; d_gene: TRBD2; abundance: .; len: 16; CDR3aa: CASSIEGGRSYNEQFF; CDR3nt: TGTGCCAGTAGTATAGAGGGCGGGAGGTCCTACAATGAGCAGTTCTTC
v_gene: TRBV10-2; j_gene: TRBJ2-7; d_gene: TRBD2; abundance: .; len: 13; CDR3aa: CASGLARVYEQYF; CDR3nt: TGCGCCAGCGGACTAGCGAGGGTCTACGAGCAGTACTTC
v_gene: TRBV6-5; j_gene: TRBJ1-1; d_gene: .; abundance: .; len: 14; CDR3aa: CASSKSGGNTEAFF; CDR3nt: TGTGCCAGCAGCAAATCGGGGGGGAACACTGAAGCTTTCTTT
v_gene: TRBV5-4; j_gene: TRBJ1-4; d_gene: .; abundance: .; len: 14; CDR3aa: CASSPTAINEKLFF; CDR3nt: TGTGCCAGCAGCCCTACAGCGATTAATGAAAAACTGTTTTTT
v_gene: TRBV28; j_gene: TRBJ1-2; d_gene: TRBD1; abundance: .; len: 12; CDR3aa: CASRTGRSGYTF; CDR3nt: TGTGCCAGCAGGACAGGGCGGAGTGGCTACACCTTC
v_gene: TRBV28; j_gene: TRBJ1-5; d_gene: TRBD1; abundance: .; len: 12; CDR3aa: CASSLTGEPQHF; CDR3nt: TGTGCCAGCAGTTTAACAGGGGAGCCCCAGCATTTT